Each of the 14 T cell receptor beta chains below was sequenced from the same sample in a study of T cell clones after liver transplantation. Using immunoSEQ multiplex PCR, the repertoire was profiled, and TCRdb retains in-frame clones only, with some absent. The sample includes approximately 65,000 clones, nearly 95% of them seen just once. Material: CD4+ T cells from blood, obtained roughly 26 months after liver transplant. These receptors all stem from a human patient who received a liver transplant. Some T cells may be supplied by the graft donor.

J is TRBJ2-3 and V is TRBV6-6, with 12 bases fitting TRBD1. The CDR3 length is 14 residues. The germline V gene encodes CDR1 MNHNY and CDR2 SVGAGI (reference sequence). V dropped 8 bases and J dropped 6; count of bases not matched to a gene: 6. CDR3 sequence (DNA): TGTGCCAGCTCTGGGACAGGGGGCGCGGATACGCAGTATTTT. Translated, it gives CASSGTGGADTQYF.

This chain joins TRBV7-2 and TRBJ2-2; D could derive from TRBD1 or TRBD2 (5 bases each). Per the germline V gene, CDR1 is SGHTA and CDR2 is FQGNSA. The CDR3 extends over 16 amino acids. Trimming took off 2 bases at V and 2 bases at J, with 12 bases between the two ends. This CDR3 reads CASSLKKGRNTGELFF. The CDR3 region has the DNA TGTGCCAGCAGCTTAAAGAAGGGGAGAAACACCGGGGAGCTGTTTTTT.

The chain carries TRBV18 and TRBJ2-1, with TRBD1 matching over 12 bases. The J segment lost 10 bases and the V segment lost 1 base, leaving 5 bases of the junction unmatched. CDR1 KGHSH and CDR2 LQKENI come from the germline V gene. There are 15 residues in the CDR3. The CDR3 sequence: CASSPQGQGAKEQFF. CDR3 coding DNA: TGTGCCAGCTCACCACAGGGACAGGGGGCGAAGGAGCAGTTCTTC.

The J gene is TRBJ2-4, the V gene TRBV9; D tentatively reads TRBD1 or TRBD2 (7 bases each). The CDR3 is made up of 17 amino acids. Germline V gene lookup returns CDR1 SGDLS and CDR2 YYNGEE. V lost 4 bases to trimming and J lost 4 bases, with 21 bases between them. CDR3 coding DNA: TGTGCCAGCAGCCCAATTGACAGGGAGGGTCATAAAAACATTCAGTACTTC. Amino acid sequence: CASSPIDREGHKNIQYF.

The genes are TRBV5-1 and TRBJ1-5; D may be TRBD1 (6 bases). Germline V gives CDR1 SGHRS, CDR2 YFSETQ. The V and J ends lost 5 bases and 0 bases respectively, with 12 bases between them. The CDR3 length is 15 residues. The CDR3 here is CASSSGAGSNQPQHF. The CDR3 nucleotides are TGCGCCAGCAGTTCGGGGGCCGGTAGCAATCAGCCCCAGCATTTT.

V gene TRBV30 combines with J gene TRBJ1-2; D is undetermined. The germline V gene has CDR1 GTSNPN and CDR2 SVGIG (reference sequence). Trimming left V 1 base short and J 1 base short, with 19 bases between. CDR3 length: 17 residues. The CDR3 sequence: CAWSATPGGSGNYGYTF. CDR3 DNA: TGTGCCTGGAGTGCTACCCCGGGCGGGAGCGGTAACTATGGCTACACCTTC.

This chain uses TRBV2 with TRBJ2-4; 9 bases line up with TRBD1. CDR3 length: 15 residues. V lost 8 bases, J lost 8 bases, and 13 bases stayed unmatched. Germline lookup yields CDR1 SNHLY and CDR2 FYNNEI. The CDR3 coding sequence is TGTGCCAGCGGACCGCCGTTGGGACAGGGTCACATTCAGTACTTC. It codes for CASGPPLGQGHIQYF.

The V and J genes are TRBV7-2 and TRBJ2-3; 12 bases fit TRBD2. This CDR3 spans 15 amino acids. Germline V CDR1 and CDR2: SGHTA, FQGNSA. V lost 8 bases to trimming and J lost 4 bases; unmatched junction nucleotides: 7. DNA for the CDR3: TGTGCCAGCGCCTCTAGCGGGAGGGTGGCAGATACGCAGTATTTT. It yields the protein CASASSGRVADTQYF.

V usage is TRBV27 and J usage is TRBJ2-5; 7 bases are shared with TRBD1. Germline CDR1 reads MNHEY; CDR2 reads SMNVEV (reference sequence). The CDR3 has 13 residues. V shed 2 bases and J 9 bases; nucleotides not matched to a gene: 6. The CDR3 nucleotides are TGTGCCAGCAGTTTACTAGGGGGCGTGGCCCAGTACTTC. It codes for CASSLLGGVAQYF.

The rearrangement links TRBV19 to TRBJ2-5; D is possibly TRBD1 (5 bases). From germline, CDR1 is LNHDA and CDR2 SQIVND (reference sequence). The V end lost 5 bases, the J end lost 5 bases, and 12 bases lay between the germline ends. CDR3 length: 13 amino acids. The CDR3 spells CASSSTVLETQYF. The CDR3 coding sequence is TGTGCCAGTAGTTCGACAGTTTTGGAGACCCAGTACTTC.

This rearrangement joins TRBV7-9 to TRBJ2-1, with 9 nucleotides matching TRBD2. V was pared by 5 bases and J by 0 bases, with 8 bases of the junction left unmatched. CDR3 length equals 17 residues. Germline CDR1 SEHNR, CDR2 FQNEAQ (reference sequence). This CDR3 is CASSPRAGGSSYNEQFF. The CDR3 region has the DNA TGTGCCAGCAGCCCACGCGCGGGGGGGAGCTCCTACAATGAGCAGTTCTTC.

The chain is built from TRBV5-1 and TRBJ2-7, with 10 bases identical to TRBD2. The CDR3 length is 14 residues. The germline V gene encodes CDR1 SGHRS and CDR2 YFSETQ. The V segment lost 8 bases and the J segment 4 bases; nucleotides outside the gene matches: 9. CDR3 sequence: CARHKREGIYEQYF. CDR3 nucleotides: TGCGCCAGACATAAGCGGGAGGGCATATACGAGCAGTACTTC. Supplemented by reference TRBV5-1 and TRBJ2-7, the full variable domain reads KAGVTQTPRYLIKTRGQQVTLSCSPISGHRSVSWYQQTPGQGLQFLFEYFSETQRNKGNFPGRFSGRQFSNSRSEMNVSTLELGDSALYLCARHKREGIYEQYFGPGTRLTVT.

V is TRBV7-2 and J is TRBJ2-6; 9 positions match TRBD1. The CDR3 totals 18 residues. J gave up 0 bases and V 5 bases, and 8 bases lay outside the gene matches. Germline V CDR1 and CDR2: SGHTA, FQGNSA. Here the CDR3 DNA reads TGTGCCAGCAGCCCGGGGACAGGGAGAATCTCTGGGGCCAACGTCCTGACTTTC. Translation: CASSPGTGRISGANVLTF.

This chain's CDR3 is CASSLSSQGGGETQYF. CDR3 DNA: TGTGCCAGCTCCTTGTCATCGCAGGGAGGAGGGGAGACCCAGTACTTC. The chain links TRBV18 to TRBJ2-5, with a possible D match to TRBD2 (6 bases). V dropped 6 bases and J dropped 5 bases, with 22 bases sitting between them. This CDR3 spans 16 amino acids. Per the germline V gene, CDR1 is KGHSH and CDR2 is LQKENI.